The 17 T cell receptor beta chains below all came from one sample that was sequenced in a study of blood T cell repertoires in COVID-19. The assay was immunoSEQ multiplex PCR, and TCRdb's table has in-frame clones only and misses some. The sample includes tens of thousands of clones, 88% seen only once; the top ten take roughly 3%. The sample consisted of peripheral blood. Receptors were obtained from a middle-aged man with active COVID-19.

The CDR3 loop reads CASRRGGVQETQYF. CDR3 sequence (DNA): TGTGCCAGCAGGCGGGGTGGGGTTCAAGAGACCCAGTACTTC. The rearrangement links TRBV27 to TRBJ2-5, with D possibly matching TRBD2 (6 bases). This CDR3 comprises 14 residues. Trimming took off 6 bases at V and 2 bases at J, with 13 bases between the two ends. Germline-derived CDR1 and CDR2 are MNHEY and SMNVEV (reference sequence).

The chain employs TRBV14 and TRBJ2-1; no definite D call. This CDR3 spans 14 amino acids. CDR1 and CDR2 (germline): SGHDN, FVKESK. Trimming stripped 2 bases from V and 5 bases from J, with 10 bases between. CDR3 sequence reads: CASSQLRFHNEQFF. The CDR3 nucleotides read TGTGCCAGCAGCCAACTGCGGTTCCACAATGAGCAGTTCTTC.

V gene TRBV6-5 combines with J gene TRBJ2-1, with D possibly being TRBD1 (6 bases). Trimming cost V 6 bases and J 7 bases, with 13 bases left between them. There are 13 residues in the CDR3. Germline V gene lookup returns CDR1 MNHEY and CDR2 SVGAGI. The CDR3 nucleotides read TGTGCCAGCAGAGTAACAGGGATAAATGAGCAGTTCTTC. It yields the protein CASRVTGINEQFF.

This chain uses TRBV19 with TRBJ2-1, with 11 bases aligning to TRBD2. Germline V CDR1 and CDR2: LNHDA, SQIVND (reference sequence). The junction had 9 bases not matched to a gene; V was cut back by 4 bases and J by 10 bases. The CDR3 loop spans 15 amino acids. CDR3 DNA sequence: TGTGCCAGTAGTACGTTAGCGGGGGGGCCGACCGAGCAGTTCTTC. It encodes CASSTLAGGPTEQFF. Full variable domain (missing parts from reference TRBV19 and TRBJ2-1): DGGITQSPKYLFRKEGQNVTLSCEQNLNHDAMYWYRQDPGQGLRLIYYSQIVNDFQKGDIAEGYSVSREKKESFPLTVTSAQKNPTAFYLCASSTLAGGPTEQFFGPGTRLTVL.

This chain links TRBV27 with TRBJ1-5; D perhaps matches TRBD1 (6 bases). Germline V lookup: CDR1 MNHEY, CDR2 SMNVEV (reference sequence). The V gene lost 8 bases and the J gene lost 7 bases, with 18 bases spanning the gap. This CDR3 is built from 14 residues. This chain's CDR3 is CASGKQGMIQPQHF. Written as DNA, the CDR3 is TGTGCCAGCGGAAAACAGGGAATGATCCAGCCCCAGCATTTT.

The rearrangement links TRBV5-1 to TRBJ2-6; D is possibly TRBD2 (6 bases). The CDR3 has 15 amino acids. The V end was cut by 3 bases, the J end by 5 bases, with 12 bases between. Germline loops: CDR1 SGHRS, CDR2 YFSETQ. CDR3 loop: CASSSLGDWANVLTF. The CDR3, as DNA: TGCGCCAGCAGCTCTCTGGGGGACTGGGCCAACGTCCTGACTTTC.

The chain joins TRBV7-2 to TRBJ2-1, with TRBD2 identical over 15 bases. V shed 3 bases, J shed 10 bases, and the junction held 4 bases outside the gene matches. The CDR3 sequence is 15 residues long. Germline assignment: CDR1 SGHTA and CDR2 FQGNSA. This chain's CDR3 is CASSLGLAGGIEQFF. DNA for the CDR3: TGTGCCAGCAGCTTGGGACTAGCGGGGGGCATCGAGCAGTTCTTC.

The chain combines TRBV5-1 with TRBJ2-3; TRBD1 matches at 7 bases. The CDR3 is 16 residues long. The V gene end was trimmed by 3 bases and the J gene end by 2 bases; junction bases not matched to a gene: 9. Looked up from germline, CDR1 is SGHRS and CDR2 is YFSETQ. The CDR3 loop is CASSSGQLLDTDTQYF. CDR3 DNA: TGCGCCAGCAGCTCGGGACAGCTCCTAGACACAGATACGCAGTATTTT.

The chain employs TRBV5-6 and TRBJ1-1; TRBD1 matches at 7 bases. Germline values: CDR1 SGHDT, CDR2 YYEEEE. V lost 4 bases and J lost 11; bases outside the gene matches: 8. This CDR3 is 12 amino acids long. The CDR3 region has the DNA TGTGCCAGCAGCCCACAGGGGAAAGGGGCTTTCTTT. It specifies CASSPQGKGAFF.

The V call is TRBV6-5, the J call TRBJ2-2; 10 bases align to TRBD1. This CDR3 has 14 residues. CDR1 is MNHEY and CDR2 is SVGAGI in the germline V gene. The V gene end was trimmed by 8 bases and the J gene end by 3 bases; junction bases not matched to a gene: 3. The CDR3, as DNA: TGTGCCAGCCGACAGGGGGCCTACACCGGGGAGCTGTTTTTT. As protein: CASRQGAYTGELFF.

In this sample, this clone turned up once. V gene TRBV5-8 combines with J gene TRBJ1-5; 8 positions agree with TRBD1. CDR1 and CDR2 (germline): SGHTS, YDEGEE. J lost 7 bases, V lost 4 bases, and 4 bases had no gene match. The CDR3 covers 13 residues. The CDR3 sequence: CASSVDRGQPQHF. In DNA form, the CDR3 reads TGTGCCAGCAGCGTCGACAGGGGCCAGCCCCAGCATTTT.

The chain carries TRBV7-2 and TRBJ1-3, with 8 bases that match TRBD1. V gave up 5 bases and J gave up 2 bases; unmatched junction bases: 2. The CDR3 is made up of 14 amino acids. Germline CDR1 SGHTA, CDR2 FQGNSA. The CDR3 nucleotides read TGTGCCAGCAGCAGGACAGGGCCTGGAAACACCATATATTTT. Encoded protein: CASSRTGPGNTIYF.

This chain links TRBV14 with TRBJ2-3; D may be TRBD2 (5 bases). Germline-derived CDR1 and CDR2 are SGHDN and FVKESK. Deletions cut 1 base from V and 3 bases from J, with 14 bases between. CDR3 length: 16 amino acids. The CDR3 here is CASSQAGGFPTDTQYF. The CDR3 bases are TGTGCCAGCAGCCAAGCTGGCGGGTTCCCTACAGATACGCAGTATTTT.

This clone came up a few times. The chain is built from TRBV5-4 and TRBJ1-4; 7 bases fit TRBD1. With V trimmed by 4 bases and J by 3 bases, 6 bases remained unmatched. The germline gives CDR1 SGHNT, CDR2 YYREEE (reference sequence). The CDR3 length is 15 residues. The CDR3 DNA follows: TGTGCCAGCAGCAGGGCCGGGACAGCTAATGAAAAACTGTTTTTT. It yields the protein CASSRAGTANEKLFF. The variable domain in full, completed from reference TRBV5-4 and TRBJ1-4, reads ETGVTQSPTHLIKTRGQQVTLRCSSQSGHNTVSWYQQALGQGPQFIFQYYREEENGRGNFPPRFSGLQFPNYSSELNVNALELDDSALYLCASSRAGTANEKLFFGSGTQLSVL.

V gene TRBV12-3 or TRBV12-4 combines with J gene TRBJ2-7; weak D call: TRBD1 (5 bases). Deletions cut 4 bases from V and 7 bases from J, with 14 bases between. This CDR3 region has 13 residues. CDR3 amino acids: CASSWGQGLEQYF. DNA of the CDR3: TGTGCCAGCAGTTGGGGTCAGGGTTTGGAGCAGTACTTC.

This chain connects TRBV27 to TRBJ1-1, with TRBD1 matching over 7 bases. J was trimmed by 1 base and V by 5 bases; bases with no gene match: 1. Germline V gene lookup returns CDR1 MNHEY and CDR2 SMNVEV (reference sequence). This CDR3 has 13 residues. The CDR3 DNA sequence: TGTGCCAGCAGTAACAGGGGGAACACTGAAGCTTTCTTT. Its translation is CASSNRGNTEAFF.

The CDR3 sequence is CASSQGEVARMYNEQFF. The DNA of the CDR3 is TGCGCCAGCAGCCAAGGGGAGGTAGCTCGCATGTACAATGAGCAGTTCTTC. The J gene is TRBJ2-1, the V gene TRBV4-1, with a possible D match to TRBD2 (6 bases). Germline V CDR1 and CDR2: MGHRA, YSYEKL. The ends were cut back, 1 base at V and 4 bases at J, with 17 bases in the middle. The CDR3 is 17 amino acids.